A selection of T cell receptor beta chains follows, all from one sample in a study of blood T cell repertoires in COVID-19. Produced via immunoSEQ multiplex PCR; TCRdb's table is partial and in-frame only. The data contain roughly 200,000 clones, roughly 84% of them singletons. The sequencing sample was made of peripheral blood. These receptors came from a man aged 35 to 55 with acute or convalescent COVID-19. CDR3s include the opening cysteine and the closing phenylalanine or tryptophan. Each record gives: CDR3 DNA, CDR3 protein, V gene, J gene, D gene, clone size. The D gene is left open where the match is weak. Clone size appears in some rows only: once, few, many, or a class for an expanded clone.

TGTGCCAGTACCACCGGACAGGGGCCAACCGGGGAGCTGTTTTTT	CASTTGQGPTGELFF	TRBV19	TRBJ2-2	TRBD1	NA
TGTGCCAGCAGGAGGGTTTCTAACTATGGCTACACCTTC	CASRRVSNYGYTF	TRBV28	TRBJ1-2	NA	NA
TGTGCCAGCAGTGCGGGGGGACAGGGCTATGGCTACACCTTC	CASSAGGQGYGYTF	TRBV2	TRBJ1-2	TRBD1	NA
TGCGCCAGCAGCCAGGGCTTGTCTTGGGACAGGGGATCGGGCTACACCTTC	CASSQGLSWDRGSGYTF	TRBV4-1	TRBJ1-2	TRBD1	NA
TGTGCCAGCAGCAAAGGGCGGGACACTGAAGCTTTCTTT	CASSKGRDTEAFF	TRBV21-1	TRBJ1-1	NA	NA
TGTGCCAGCAGCCCCGGGCGGGGGGGTCCCCCTTCTGTGAACACTGAAGCTTTCTTT	CASSPGRGGPPSVNTEAFF	TRBV11-2	TRBJ1-1	NA	NA
TGTGCCAGCAGCCATTCGGGCGGGAGGATTGCCGGGGCCAACGTCCTGACTTTC	CASSHSGGRIAGANVLTF	TRBV4-2	TRBJ2-6	TRBD2	NA
TGTGCCAGCAGGCCAGATTCCGTTGGAAACACCATATATTTT	CASRPDSVGNTIYF	TRBV6-5	TRBJ1-3	NA	NA
TGTGCCAGTAGTTCCGGACAGGGGGCCCTGTTCTTC	CASSSGQGALFF	TRBV19	TRBJ2-1	TRBD1	NA
TGTGCCAGTAGTATCGACAGGGCGAACACCATATATTTT	CASSIDRANTIYF	TRBV19	TRBJ1-3	TRBD1	NA
TGTGCCAGCAGCTCCCGGACAGTCTCCTACGAGCAGTACTTC	CASSSRTVSYEQYF	TRBV11-2	TRBJ2-7	NA	NA
TGTGCCAGCAGCCAAGGCCAGGGGTGGTACTTC	CASSQGQGWYF	TRBV3-1/TRBV3-2	TRBJ2-7	NA	NA
TGTGCCACCAGTGAGTCAGCGGCTCAAGAGACCCAGTACTTC	CATSESAAQETQYF	TRBV24-1	TRBJ2-5	NA	NA
TGTGCCAGCAGCTTTGTTAGACAGGACTCTGGAAACACCATATATTTT	CASSFVRQDSGNTIYF	TRBV5-8	TRBJ1-3	NA	NA
TGTGCCAGTAGTGGTACAAGGAACACTGAAGCTTTCTTT	CASSGTRNTEAFF	TRBV19	TRBJ1-1	NA	NA
TGCAGCGTTGAGGAAGGGGGAGAGACCCAGTACTTC	CSVEEGGETQYF	TRBV29-1	TRBJ2-5	NA	NA
TGTGCCACCAGCAGAGATCAGTTATCAGGGCCTGAGGAAAAACTGTTTTTT	CATSRDQLSGPEEKLFF	TRBV15	TRBJ1-4	NA	few
TGTGCCAGCAGCTTGGAGTCCGGACTCCTTGATTCCGAGACCCAGTACTTC	CASSLESGLLDSETQYF	TRBV5-4	TRBJ2-5	NA	NA
TGTGCCAGCACCATCCGGGTTACTGAAGCTTTCTTT	CASTIRVTEAFF	TRBV12-3/TRBV12-4	TRBJ1-1	NA	NA
TGCGCCAGCAGTCCCGGGAACCACGGACGCTACGAGCAGTACTTC	CASSPGNHGRYEQYF	TRBV10-1	TRBJ2-7	NA	NA
TGCGCCAGCAGCCCAGGGGTTATCAGGGCGTCGACGTTGGGAACTAATGAAAAACTGTTTTTT	CASSPGVIRASTLGTNEKLFF	TRBV4-3	TRBJ1-4	NA	NA
TGTGCCAGCAGCTTGGACTCGGGCGAGCAGTACTTC	CASSLDSGEQYF	TRBV5-4	TRBJ2-7	NA	NA
TGTGCCAGCAGCCGGGGGGGGCGGGAGACCCACGAGCAGTACTTC	CASSRGGRETHEQYF	TRBV11-1	TRBJ2-7	TRBD2	NA
TGTGCCAGTAACAGGAGACACACCGGGGAGCTGTTTTTT	CASNRRHTGELFF	TRBV19	TRBJ2-2	NA	few
TGTGCCAGCAGCGAGGACGGGGACGAGCAGTACTTC	CASSEDGDEQYF	TRBV7-9	TRBJ2-7	NA	NA
TGTGCCAGCAGCGGACGGACTGGGCCCAGCCGATACGAGCAGTACTTC	CASSGRTGPSRYEQYF	TRBV5-8	TRBJ2-7	NA	NA
TGTGCCAGCAGCACGTCGAAGGGGAACTATGGCTACACCTTC	CASSTSKGNYGYTF	TRBV27	TRBJ1-2	NA	NA
TGTGCCAGCAGCGTAGGCGGGCTAGCGGATAGCACAGATACGCAGTATTTT	CASSVGGLADSTDTQYF	TRBV9	TRBJ2-3	TRBD2	NA
TGTGCCTGGAGCACCTTGGGGGGATTAGGCTACACCTTC	CAWSTLGGLGYTF	TRBV30	TRBJ1-2	NA	NA
TGTGCCAGTAGTCCACAGGGTTGGGGCTACGAGCAGTACTTC	CASSPQGWGYEQYF	TRBV19	TRBJ2-7	NA	NA
TGTGCCAGCAGCGTAGGAGGAGAGGAGCCCCAGCATTTT	CASSVGGEEPQHF	TRBV9	TRBJ1-5	NA	NA
TGTGCCAGCAGCACAAAAAAAGGCGGGTACGAGCAGTACTTC	CASSTKKGGYEQYF	TRBV7-9	TRBJ2-7	NA	few
TGTGCCAGCAGCTCTCAAGGACAGAGCTCCTACGAGCAGTACTTC	CASSSQGQSSYEQYF	TRBV7-2	TRBJ2-7	NA	NA
TGTGCCAGCAGCCTGAGGTTGTTGGAGACCCAGTACTTC	CASSLRLLETQYF	TRBV6-2/TRBV6-3	TRBJ2-5	NA	NA
TGCAGCGTTGGAAGGACAGATCGTAACTATGGCTACACCTTC	CSVGRTDRNYGYTF	TRBV29-1	TRBJ1-2	NA	NA
TGTGCCAGCAAGGCCGGGACTAGCAGAGCCTACGAGCAGTACTTC	CASKAGTSRAYEQYF	TRBV4-2	TRBJ2-7	TRBD2	NA
TGTGCCAGTAGTATACCCGGGAGAGGAGTCGAGCAGTACTTC	CASSIPGRGVEQYF	TRBV19	TRBJ2-7	NA	NA
TGTGCCAGCACTGGGGTGGGGCCCCCTGAAGCTTTCTTT	CASTGVGPPEAFF	TRBV5-6	TRBJ1-1	NA	NA
TGTGCCAGCAGCGTTGGACAGGGGAACACCGGGGAGCTGTTTTTT	CASSVGQGNTGELFF	TRBV5-5	TRBJ2-2	TRBD1	NA
TGTGCCAGCAGCTCGGACAGGGCCGGAGAGACCCAGTACTTC	CASSSDRAGETQYF	TRBV7-2	TRBJ2-5	TRBD1	NA
TGTGCCAGCAGCTCACGGGGGGTCGGCTACGAGCAGTACTTC	CASSSRGVGYEQYF	TRBV11-1	TRBJ2-7	TRBD2	NA
TGTGCCTGGAGTGTACGAGGGGAGGGCGATACGCAGTATTTT	CAWSVRGEGDTQYF	TRBV30	TRBJ2-3	TRBD2	NA
TGCGCCAGCAGCTTGGCAACGGGAAACACCGGGGAGCTGTTTTTT	CASSLATGNTGELFF	TRBV5-1	TRBJ2-2	NA	NA
TGCGCCAGCAGCCCCCTAGGAAACACCGGGGAGCTGTTTTTT	CASSPLGNTGELFF	TRBV5-1	TRBJ2-2	NA	few
TGTGCCAGCAGCTTAGCCTCTCCTGGGGAGCTGTTTTTT	CASSLASPGELFF	TRBV7-2	TRBJ2-2	NA	NA
TGTGCCAGCAGTGACAGGGACAGGCCTAACTATGGCTACACCTTC	CASSDRDRPNYGYTF	TRBV6-1	TRBJ1-2	TRBD1	NA
TGCGCCAGCAGCTGGGAGGGTCTAGCGGGCGCCTACAATGAGCAGTTCTTC	CASSWEGLAGAYNEQFF	TRBV5-1	TRBJ2-1	TRBD2	NA
TGTGCCAGTAGTACCTACGGACAGGGGCAGGGCTATGGCTACACCTTC	CASSTYGQGQGYGYTF	TRBV19	TRBJ1-2	TRBD1	NA
TGTGCCAATGCGGCCGGGACAGGGGGATACGAGCAGTACTTC	CANAAGTGGYEQYF	TRBV10-3	TRBJ2-7	TRBD1	few
TGTGCCAGCAGTGAAGTATCCAGTAACACTGAAGCTTTCTTT	CASSEVSSNTEAFF	TRBV6-1	TRBJ1-1	NA	NA
TGTGCCACCAGCAGTAGTTACGGGACAGCCAGCAATCAGCCCCAGCATTTT	CATSSSYGTASNQPQHF	TRBV15	TRBJ1-5	TRBD1	NA